This T cell receptor beta chain came from a study of T cell responses to AZD1222 COVID-19 vaccine (dated by TCRdb to the early 2020s). With respect to the entire study: A total of over 230 trial participants underwent TCR sequencing, of whom about 210 received two doses of AZD1222 and about 25 received two doses of the MenACWY control vaccine. Trial participants were enrolled by age into subgroups of 18-55, 56-69 and 70-plus years, and around 150, 28 and 57 TCR-sequenced participants, respectively, were included in these subgroups. The full study reports these points: Conclusions about previously exposed vaccinees are limited, since just five to seven AZD1222 recipients were seropositive for SARS-CoV-2 at baseline. Reportedly, almost half of the unique spike-specific TCRs recognized epitopes lying outside the regions that are mutated in the B.1.351 and B.1.1.7 variants. Participants were mostly white British, with more females than males. The authors suggested clonal diversity may have been underestimated. In the small 56-69-year group, the increase in depth fell short of significance, most likely because of low power. CD4 TCRs associated with the vaccine covered the entire spike protein, and the dominant responses were in regions 160-218 and 743-854. After two AZD1222 doses, spike-specific TCR breadth and depth were significantly higher than at day 0 and than in MenACWY recipients. Because no day 14 peak-response samples were available, the repertoires could be characterized only after the peak T cell response.

The CDR3 regions of human TCRbeta chains were analyzed by immunosequencing. The published analysis was carried out like this. Repertoire TCRs were checked for matches against a reference library of SARS-CoV-2-specific TCRs that had been generated using the MIRA antigen-specificity platform. Breadth was defined as the fraction of unique TCRs that were SARS-CoV-2-associated. Depth was defined as the fraction of total T cells that were SARS-CoV-2-associated. Each spike-specific TCR was assigned to its reactive spike region and to a CD4 or CD8 class using the MIRA data. Log10-transformed breadth and depth values were compared by one-way ANOVA with Sidak's multiple comparisons tests. TCRdb re-hosts the immuneACCESS table, in-frame sequences only. Its copies lack some clones; in the studies checked, an unresolved V gene accounts for under half of them, and the cause for the rest is not known. D and trimming were read from the DNA, whereas the V and J calls and clone size are those reported in that table. Within this sample are 140,000 to 150,000 clones, with about 89% of them counted one time only. The biggest ten clones account for about 3% of the sample.

About this clone itself: The target of this receptor is not known. Base quality data are lacking; no much larger clone is found one base away.

The time point tag for this specimen amounts to: baseline before first vaccination. The sample's treatment or condition label is to be understood as: meningococcal conjugate vaccine given as trial control. Vaccinee samples were obtained from the UK trials COV001 and COV002, which included a single-blind randomized controlled phase 2/3 trial of AZD1222 (ChAdOx1 nCoV-19) in healthy adults. For TCRbeta chain sequencing, PBMC samples from trial participants were taken at day 0 and at day 28 after the second dose. The receptor was derived from an adult in good health. Sequenced material: peripheral blood, taken on day 0 of MenACWY control vaccination.

This receptor has the CDR3 CASSETWTNSPLHF. The sequenced DNA: TGTGCCAGCAGTGAAACATGGACGAATTCACCCCTCCACTTT. The chain was built from TRBV6-1 and TRBJ1-6; no D gene can be assigned with confidence. The CDR3 starts with the cysteine, ends with the phenylalanine, and has 14 residues. The only DNA kept is the CDR3, 42 bases in frame from the first base. CDR1 and CDR2 (MNHNS, SASEGT) derive from the germline V gene. Trimming takes 2 bases from V and 7 bases from J, and the germline ends sit 9 bases apart.